These T cell receptor delta chains were read from a single sample in a study of delta chains in infants with herpesvirus infections. TCRdb re-identified clones in the RT-PCR reads via CATT. This table holds 900 to 1,300 delta-chain clones, approximately 40% found once. The sample was peripheral blood, taken at time point 3 of longitudinal follow-up. Source of these receptors: a human donor who was a Ugandan infant, either HIV-exposed or HIV-unexposed (not recorded which). The CDR3 runs from the conserved cysteine through the conserved F or W. The order of the fields is CDR3 length, V gene, J gene, clone size, D gene, CDR3 DNA, CDR3 protein. The D gene is left open where the match is weak. For some rows the clone size is stated as once, few or many, or as a class when expanded; others skip it.

19	TRDV1	TRDJ1	-	-	TGTGCTCTTGGGGAAGTGGCAAGAAAGCATATAGGTAACACCGATAAACTCATCTTT	CALGEVARKHIGNTDKLIF
15	TRDV2	TRDJ4	-	TRDD3	TGTGCCTGTGACCCTATTGGGGATACGTCCAGACCACTGATCTTT	CACDPIGDTSRPLIF
19	TRDV1	TRDJ1	-	TRDD3	TGTGCCCTTGGGGAAGAGTCTTATGGGGGATACGGGACCACCGATAAACTCATCTTT	CALGEESYGGYGTTDKLIF
20	TRDV1	TRDJ1	few	TRDD3	TGTGCTCTTGGGGAACTAATGACGGTTCCCTACGGACTGGGGACACATAAGCTCATCTTT	CALGELMTVPYGLGTHKLIF
19	TRDV1	TRDJ2	large	TRDD3	TGTGCTCTTGGGGGAAGGGTCCTGGGGATAACGTCTTTGACAGCACAACTCTTCTTT	CALGGRVLGITSLTAQLFF
18	TRDV1	TRDJ1	large	-	TGTGCTCTTGGGGAACTGAGGGATTGGGTTTTGTACACCGATAAACTCATCTTT	CALGELRDWVLYTDKLIF
19	TRDV2	TRDJ1	large	TRDD3	TGTGCCTGTGACAAATCTGGGGGATATAGGATGGTATGCTCCGATAAACTCATCTTT	CACDKSGGYRMVCSDKLIF
18	TRAV38-2/DV8	TRDJ1	-	TRDD3	TGTGCTTATAGGAGCTCTTCTCCTGGGGGATATGCCACCGATAAACTCATCTTT	CAYRSSSPGGYATDKLIF
23	TRDV1	TRDJ1	once	-	TGTGCTCTTGGGGACCCACCGCTTCCTCTCCTAAACGCGGGGAGAGGGTACACCGATAAACTCATCTTT	CALGDPPLPLLNAGRGYTDKLIF
18	TRDV1	TRDJ1	-	TRDD3	TGTGCTCATGGGGAACTGACACTACTTGGGGGATCTCCTAGTAAACTCATCTTT	CAHGELTLLGGSPSKLIF
16	TRDV2	TRDJ2	-	TRDD3	TGTGCCTGTGACATACTGGGGGAAGCTTTGACAGCACAACTCTTCTTT	CACDILGEALTAQLFF
17	TRAV29/DV5	TRDJ1	-	-	TGTGCAGCAAGCAGTCCGAGGGGCCTGACAGTCTCCGATAAACTCATCTTT	CAASSPRGLTVSDKLIF
18	TRDV1	TRDJ1	-	TRDD3	TGTGCTCTTGGGGTACTCCACGTACTGGGGGACTACACCGATAAACTCATCTTT	CALGVLHVLGDYTDKLIF
18	TRDV1	TRDJ1	-	TRDD2	TGTGCTCTTGGGCCTTCCTGTACCGCCCCCCTTTCGGACGATAAACTCATCTTT	CALGPSCTAPLSDDKLIF
26	TRDV1	TRDJ1	-	-	TGTGCTCTTGGACCCTTCCACGGTCTTCCTAAGCAAATCGCCCACAGGGGATACCCGTACACCGATAAACTCATCTTT	CALGPFHGLPKQIAHRGYPYTDKLIF
22	TRDV1	TRDJ1	-	-	TGTGCTCTTGGGCAAAAGCGCCTTCCAAGCCCAGTATGGTGGGGGAACACCGATAAACTCATCTTT	CALGQKRLPSPVWWGNTDKLIF
22	TRDV1	TRDJ1	-	TRDD3	TGTGCTCTTGGGGAACCCCCCTTCCTCCCGTACTGGGGGATAGGAGGGGCCGATAAACTCATCTTT	CALGEPPFLPYWGIGGADKLIF
18	TRAV38-2/DV8	TRDJ1	-	TRDD3	TGTGCTTATAGAGGCCGTACCTTTACTGGGGAAGAGGAGGATAAACTCATCTTT	CAYRGRTFTGEEEDKLIF
15	TRDV1	TRDJ1	-	-	TGTGCTCTTGGGGAACCCTCCGGGTCCGTTCATAAACTCATCTTT	CALGEPSGSVHKLIF
24	TRDV1	TRDJ1	-	TRDD2	TGTGCTCTTGGGGAAGTGGGGTCGGTATATCTTCCTACCTGGCATGGAGGAAGAACCGATAAACTCATCTTT	CALGEVGSVYLPTWHGGRTDKLIF
16	TRDV1	TRDJ1	-	TRDD3	TGTGCTCTTGGGGATTACTGGGGGATTTTAAGCGATAAACTCATCTTT	CALGDYWGILSDKLIF
15	TRDV3	TRDJ1	few	-	TGTGCCTTGAAAGTACTGGGAAAGTACACCGATAAACTCATCTTT	CALKVLGKYTDKLIF
21	TRAV38-2/DV8	TRDJ1	large	TRDD3	TGTGCTTATAGGTCGAATCCTTCCCTGGGGGATATGAGGACGTACACCGATAAACTCATCTTT	CAYRSNPSLGDMRTYTDKLIF
24	TRDV1	TRDJ1	few	TRDD3	TGTGCTCTTGGGGAAAGAGGGAACCCCACTGTACTGGGGGTTCCTCCACTGTACACCGATAAACTCATCTTT	CALGERGNPTVLGVPPLYTDKLIF
25	TRDV1	TRDJ1	-	TRDD2	TGTGCTCTTGGGGGCCAAGGGCCCAATCTTCCTACAGTAGAGGGGGACTTGGATTACACCGATAAACTCATCTTT	CALGGQGPNLPTVEGDLDYTDKLIF
13	TRDV3	TRDJ3	few	-	TGTGCCTTTTCCTCCTGGGACACCCGACAGATGTTTTTC	CAFSSWDTRQMFF
22	TRDV3	TRDJ1	large	TRDD3	TGTGCCTTCACCGGATTCTTCCGCCCGGGGATAGTAGCCATACCGAACACCGATAAACTCATCTTT	CAFTGFFRPGIVAIPNTDKLIF
18	TRDV1	TRDJ1	-	TRDD3	TGTGCTCTTGGTCGCATGGGGGATACCGGGACCTACACCGATAAACTCATCTTT	CALGRMGDTGTYTDKLIF
21	TRDV1	TRDJ1	few	TRDD3	TGTGCTCTTGGGGAACTTCCTACGGAACTGGGGGATACGGGTTACACCGATAAACTCATCTTT	CALGELPTELGDTGYTDKLIF
17	TRDV1	TRDJ1	-	TRDD3	TGTGCTCTTGCCCTCGGAAACTGGGGGACAGACGAGGATAAACTCATCTTT	CALALGNWGTDEDKLIF
23	TRDV3	TRDJ1	hyperexpanded	TRDD3	TGTGCCTCCCTTTCTCAGCCACCTGGGGGATTGGTGGTCGGGTTAGCCTACACCGATAAACTCATCTTT	CASLSQPPGGLVVGLAYTDKLIF
23	TRAV29/DV5	TRDJ1	-	TRDD3	TGTGCAGCAAGCGCGCGGGGCGCGACTAGCACCCGAAAGTACTGGGGGGACACCGATAAACTCATCTTT	CAASARGATSTRKYWGDTDKLIF
15	TRDV1	TRDJ1	-	-	TGTGCTCTTGGGGAACTAGTTCAGAGAAGACGGACACTCATCTTT	CALGELVQRRRTLIF
15	TRDV2	TRDJ1	few	TRDD3	TGTGCCTGTGGGTCTACTGGGGGAAACACCGATAAACTCATCTTT	CACGSTGGNTDKLIF
20	TRDV1	TRDJ1	-	TRDD3	TGTGCTCTTGGGGAACTACTCCTACCGTACTGGGGGAAGTACACCGATAAACTCATCTTT	CALGELLLPYWGKYTDKLIF
21	TRDV1	TRDJ1	-	-	TGTGCTCTTGGGGACTCCTTCCTACGGGTGTCCTGGGGGATAGTTGCCGATAAACTCATCTTT	CALGDSFLRVSWGIVADKLIF
16	TRAV23/DV6	TRDJ1	few	TRDD3	TGTGCCGTGGACATATGTACTGGGGGGTACACCGATAAACTCATCTTT	CAVDICTGGYTDKLIF